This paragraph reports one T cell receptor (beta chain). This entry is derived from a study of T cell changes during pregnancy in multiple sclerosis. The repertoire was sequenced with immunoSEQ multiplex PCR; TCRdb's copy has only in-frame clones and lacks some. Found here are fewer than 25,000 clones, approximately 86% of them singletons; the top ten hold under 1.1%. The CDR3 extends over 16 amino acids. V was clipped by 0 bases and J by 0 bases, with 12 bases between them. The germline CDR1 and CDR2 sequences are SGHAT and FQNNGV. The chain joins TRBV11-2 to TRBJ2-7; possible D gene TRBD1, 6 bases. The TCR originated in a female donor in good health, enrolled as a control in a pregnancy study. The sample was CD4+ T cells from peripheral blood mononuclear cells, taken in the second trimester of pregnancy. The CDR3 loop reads CASSLDDRPGSYEQYF. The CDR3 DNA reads TGTGCCAGCAGCTTAGACGACAGGCCCGGCTCCTACGAGCAGTACTTC.